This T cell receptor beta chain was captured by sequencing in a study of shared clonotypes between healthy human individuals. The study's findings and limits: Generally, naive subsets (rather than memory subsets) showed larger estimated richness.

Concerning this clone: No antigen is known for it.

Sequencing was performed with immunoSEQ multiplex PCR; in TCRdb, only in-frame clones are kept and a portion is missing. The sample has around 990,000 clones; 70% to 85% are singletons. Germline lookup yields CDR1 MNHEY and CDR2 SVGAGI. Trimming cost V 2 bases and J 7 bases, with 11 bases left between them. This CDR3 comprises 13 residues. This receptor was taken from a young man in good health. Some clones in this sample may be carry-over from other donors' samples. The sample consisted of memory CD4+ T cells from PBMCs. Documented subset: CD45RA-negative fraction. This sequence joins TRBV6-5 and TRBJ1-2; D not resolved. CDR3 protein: CASSYTVEGGYTF. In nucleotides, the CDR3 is TGTGCCAGCAGTTACACGGTCGAGGGTGGCTACACCTTC.